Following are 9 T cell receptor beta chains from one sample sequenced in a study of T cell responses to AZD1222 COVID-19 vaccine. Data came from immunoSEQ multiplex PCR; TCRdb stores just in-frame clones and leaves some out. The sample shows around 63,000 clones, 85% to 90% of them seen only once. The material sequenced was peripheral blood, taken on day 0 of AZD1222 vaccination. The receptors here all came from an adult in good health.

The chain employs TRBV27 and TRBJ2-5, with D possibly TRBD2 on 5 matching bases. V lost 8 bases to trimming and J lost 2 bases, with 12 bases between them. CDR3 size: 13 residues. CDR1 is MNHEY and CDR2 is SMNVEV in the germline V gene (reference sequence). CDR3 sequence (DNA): TGTGCCAGCCAGACTGGCGGGCAAGAGACCCAGTACTTC. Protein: CASQTGGQETQYF.

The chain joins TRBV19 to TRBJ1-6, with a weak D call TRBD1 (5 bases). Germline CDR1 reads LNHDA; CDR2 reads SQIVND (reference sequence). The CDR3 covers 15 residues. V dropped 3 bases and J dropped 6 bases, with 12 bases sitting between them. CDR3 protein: CASSIKGAANSPLHF. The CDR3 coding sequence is TGTGCCAGTAGTATTAAAGGGGCTGCTAATTCACCCCTCCACTTT.

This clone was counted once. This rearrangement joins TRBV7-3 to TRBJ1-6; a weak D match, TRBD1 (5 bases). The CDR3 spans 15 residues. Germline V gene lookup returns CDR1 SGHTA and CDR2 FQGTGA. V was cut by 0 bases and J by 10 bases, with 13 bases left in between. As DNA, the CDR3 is TGTGCCAGCAGCTTAACGCAGGGTGTAGCGTCACCCCTCCACTTT. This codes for CASSLTQGVASPLHF.

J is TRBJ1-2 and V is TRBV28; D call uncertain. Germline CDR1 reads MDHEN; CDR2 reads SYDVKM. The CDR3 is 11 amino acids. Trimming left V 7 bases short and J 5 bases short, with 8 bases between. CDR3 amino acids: CASTGNYGYTF. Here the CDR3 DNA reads TGTGCCAGCACGGGTAATTATGGCTACACCTTC.

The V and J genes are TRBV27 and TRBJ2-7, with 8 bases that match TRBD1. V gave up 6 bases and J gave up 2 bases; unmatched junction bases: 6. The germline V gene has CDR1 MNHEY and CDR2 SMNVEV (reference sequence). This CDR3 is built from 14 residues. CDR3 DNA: TGTGCCAGCAGCCCTGACAGGGGCGCCTACGAGCAGTACTTC. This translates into CASSPDRGAYEQYF.

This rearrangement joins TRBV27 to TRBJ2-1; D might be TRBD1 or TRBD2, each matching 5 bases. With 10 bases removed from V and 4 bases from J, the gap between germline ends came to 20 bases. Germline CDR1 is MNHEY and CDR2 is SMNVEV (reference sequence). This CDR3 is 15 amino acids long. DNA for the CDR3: TGTGCCACCAACGCCGGGGCCGTATCTTACAATGAGCAGTTCTTC. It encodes CATNAGAVSYNEQFF.

In DNA form, the CDR3 reads TGTGCCAGCAGCTTCAATATAAGGGGGTTGGGCACTGAAGCTTTCTTT. This codes for CASSFNIRGLGTEAFF. The genes are TRBV7-9 and TRBJ1-1; maybe TRBD1 (6 bases). V lost 3 bases and J 4 bases, leaving 18 bases between the germline ends. The CDR3 is made up of 16 amino acids. CDR1 and CDR2 (germline): SEHNR, FQNEAQ (reference sequence). Full variable domain (missing parts from reference TRBV7-9 and TRBJ1-1): DTGVSQNPRHKITKRGQNVTFRCDPISEHNRLYWYRQTLGQGPEFLTYFQNEAQLEKSRLLSDRFSAERPKGSFSTLEIQRTEQGDSAMYLCASSFNIRGLGTEAFFGQGTRLTVV.

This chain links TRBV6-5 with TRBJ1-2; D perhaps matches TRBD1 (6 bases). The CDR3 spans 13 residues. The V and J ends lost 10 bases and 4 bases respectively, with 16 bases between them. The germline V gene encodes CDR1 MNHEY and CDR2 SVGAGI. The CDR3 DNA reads TGTGCCACCCACGACAGGACCTCCTATGGCTACACCTTC. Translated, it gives CATHDRTSYGYTF.

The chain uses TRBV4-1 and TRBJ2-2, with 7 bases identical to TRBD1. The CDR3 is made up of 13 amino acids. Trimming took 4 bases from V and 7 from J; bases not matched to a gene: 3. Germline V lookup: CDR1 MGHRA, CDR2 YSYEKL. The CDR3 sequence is CASSRGGSGELFF. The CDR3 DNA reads TGCGCCAGCAGCCGAGGGGGCAGCGGGGAGCTGTTTTTT.